The next 10 T cell receptor beta chains were all read from a single sample in a study of T cells expressing NK-cell markers. From the 5' RACE reads, TCRdb lists one entry per CDR3 protein and no DNA. The sample table sets out some 150,000 distinct CDR3 sequences. The source material was blood T cells: a sorted CD56 or NKG2C T cell subset, CD4+ or CD8+ T cells, or bulk PBMC T cells (not recorded which). These receptors were obtained from a woman in her forties or fifties in good health.

The V gene is TRBV12-3 or TRBV12-4, the J gene TRBJ2-5; TCRdb calls TRBD1, which cannot be checked without DNA. The CDR3 sequence is 16 residues long. The CDR3 loop reads CASSPIMAGGGETQYF.

The rearrangement joins TRBV28 to TRBJ2-5; TCRdb's D call, TRBD2, is unchecked because there is no DNA. There are 19 residues in the CDR3. From germline, CDR1 is MDHEN and CDR2 SYDVKM. CDR3 amino acids: CASSRPSGRTQSYQETQSF.

This chain uses TRBV7-9 with TRBJ1-1; checking the TCRdb D call of TRBD1 is not possible without DNA. CDR3 length: 12 residues. The V gene's germline CDR1 is SEHNR and CDR2 FQNEAQ (reference sequence). CDR3 sequence reads: CASSYGQGGAFF. Full variable domain (missing parts from reference TRBV7-9 and TRBJ1-1): DTGVSQNPRHKITKRGQNVTFRCDPISEHNRLYWYRQTLGQGPEFLTYFQNEAQLEKSRLLSDRFSAERPKGSFSTLEIQRTEQGDSAMYLCASSYGQGGAFFGQGTRLTVV.

The rearrangement uses TRBV5-1 and TRBJ2-3; TCRdb's D call, TRBD2, is unchecked because there is no DNA. Germline V lookup: CDR1 SGHRS, CDR2 YFSETQ. The CDR3 covers 16 residues. CDR3 loop: CASSLVEREAADTQYF.

V is TRBV5-4 and J is TRBJ2-3; TCRdb selects TRBD1, and the lack of DNA leaves this call unchecked. The germline V gene has CDR1 SGHNT and CDR2 YYREEE (reference sequence). The CDR3 spans 15 residues. This CDR3 is CASSPRQGGPDTQYF.

CDR3: CASSQAQGFNTEAFF. V and J are TRBV4-1 and TRBJ1-1; with no DNA, the TCRdb D assignment of TRBD1 cannot be verified. Germline CDR1 MGHRA, CDR2 YSYEKL. The CDR3 runs 15 residues.

V usage is TRBV27 and J usage is TRBJ2-7; TCRdb indicates TRBD2, and absent DNA this call remains unverified. Germline V lookup: CDR1 MNHEY, CDR2 SMNVEV (reference sequence). CDR3 size: 15 residues. The CDR3 is CASSRTSPADYEQYF.

The gene calls are TRBV2 and TRBJ2-1. Germline V CDR1 and CDR2: SNHLY, FYNNEI. CDR3 length: 12 residues. The CDR3 protein is CASRGGVTEQFF. The full variable domain, with the rest looked up from reference TRBV2 and TRBJ2-1, is EPEVTQTPSHQVTQMGQEVILRCVPISNHLYFYWYRQILGQKVEFLVSFYNNEISEKSEIFDDQFSVERPDGSNFTLKIRSTKLEDSAMYFCASRGGVTEQFFGPGTRLTVL.

The genes are TRBV7-9 and TRBJ2-7; TCRdb outputs TRBD1, but without DNA this stays unchecked. The CDR3 has 14 amino acids. Germline V gene lookup returns CDR1 SEHNR and CDR2 FQNEAQ (reference sequence). The CDR3 sequence: CASSLEGRGDEQYF.

The V gene is TRBV4-1, the J gene TRBJ2-7; TCRdb designates TRBD1, a call that cannot be tested without DNA. This CDR3 is 14 amino acids long. Germline V CDR1 and CDR2: MGHRA, YSYEKL. This CDR3 is CASSQGGQVYEQYF.